This T cell receptor (beta chain) was documented in a study of cytomegalovirus exposure and HLA in healthy donors. The PCR had 60 Vbeta and 13 Jbeta primers. The data were produced by immunoSEQ multiplex PCR, yet TCRdb's version contains in-frame clones alone and is incomplete. Found here are about 140,000 clones, approximately 80% of them singletons; the top ten hold approximately 2.5%. V lost 5 bases to trimming and J lost 0 bases; unmatched junction nucleotides: 4. Per the germline V gene, CDR1 is MNHNS and CDR2 is SASEGT. The CDR3 has 15 amino acids. The receptor was derived from a man between 45 and 60 years old in good health and CMV-seronegative. The chain carries TRBV6-1 and TRBJ2-1, with 7 bases aligning to TRBD1. The material sequenced was PBMCs. The CDR3 DNA sequence: TGTGCCAGCAGTCGACAGGGCAGCTCCTACAATGAGCAGTTCTTC. Its protein product is CASSRQGSSYNEQFF.